Presented here are 17 T cell receptor beta chains from one specimen sequenced in a study of T cell changes during pregnancy in multiple sclerosis. The repertoire was sequenced with immunoSEQ multiplex PCR; TCRdb's copy has only in-frame clones and lacks some. The table records some 94,000 clones, around 93% of them present only once. Sample: peripheral blood, taken in the first trimester of pregnancy. Every receptor here comes from a female donor in good health, enrolled as a control in a pregnancy study.

The sample holds one count of this clone. This chain connects TRBV2 to TRBJ1-2, with TRBD1 matching 11 bases. Per the germline V gene, CDR1 is SNHLY and CDR2 is FYNNEI. This CDR3 is 15 amino acids long. Trimming removed 8 bases from V and 6 bases from J; junction bases left unmatched: 11. The CDR3 loop reads CASRDRGYLGHGYTF. The DNA of the CDR3 is TGTGCCAGCCGGGACAGGGGGTACCTGGGCCATGGCTACACCTTC.

This clone occurred once. V is TRBV28 and J is TRBJ1-2, with D possibly TRBD1 on 5 matching bases. Trimming took off 3 bases at V and 4 bases at J, with 12 bases between the two ends. The CDR3 has 14 amino acids. Germline lookup yields CDR1 MDHEN and CDR2 SYDVKM. CDR3 amino acids: CASSFFRVIYGYTF. The CDR3 DNA sequence: TGTGCCAGCAGTTTCTTCAGGGTGATCTATGGCTACACCTTC.

This chain connects TRBV6-5 to TRBJ1-2, with TRBD1 as a possible D gene (5 bases). The germline V and J ends were trimmed by 5 bases and 5 bases, with 9 bases remaining between them. Germline CDR1 is MNHEY and CDR2 is SVGAGI. There are 12 residues in the CDR3. In DNA form, the CDR3 reads TGTGCCAGCAGTGCAGGGTTTTATGGCTACACCTTC. It yields the protein CASSAGFYGYTF.

The CDR3 loop reads CASSWGTGTRGGANVLTF. CDR3 in DNA: TGCGCCAGCAGCTGGGGGACAGGGACAAGGGGAGGGGCCAACGTCCTGACTTTC. This chain uses TRBV5-1 with TRBJ2-6, with 9 bases fitting TRBD1. The CDR3 runs to 18 residues. V lost 3 bases and J lost 4; bases outside the gene matches: 11. Germline V gene lookup returns CDR1 SGHRS and CDR2 YFSETQ.

This chain connects TRBV18 to TRBJ2-3; no firm D call. The V gene lost 6 bases and the J gene lost 2 bases, with 9 bases spanning the gap. The CDR3 has 13 residues. Germline loops: CDR1 KGHSH, CDR2 LQKENI. CDR3 loop: CASSTLYTDTQYF. CDR3 DNA sequence: TGTGCCAGCTCCACTTTATACACAGATACGCAGTATTTT.

Only one count was recorded for this clone. The CDR3 here is CASSYDRVYEKLFF. For the CDR3, the DNA is TGCGCCAGCAGCTACGACAGGGTTTATGAAAAACTGTTTTTT. The rearrangement joins TRBV5-1 to TRBJ1-4, with 7 bases aligning to TRBD1. This CDR3 is built from 14 residues. V was pared by 3 bases and J by 6 bases, with 5 bases of the junction left unmatched. Germline V gene data show CDR1 as SGHRS and CDR2 as YFSETQ. Based on the CDR3 plus reference TRBV5-1 and TRBJ1-4, the full variable domain is KAGVTQTPRYLIKTRGQQVTLSCSPISGHRSVSWYQQTPGQGLQFLFEYFSETQRNKGNFPGRFSGRQFSNSRSEMNVSTLELGDSALYLCASSYDRVYEKLFFGSGTQLSVL.

The chain links TRBV7-8 to TRBJ1-2; tentatively, D is TRBD1 (5 bases). Germline loops: CDR1 SGHVS, CDR2 FQNEAQ. The CDR3 runs to 13 residues. Trimming stripped 4 bases from V and 6 bases from J, with 12 bases between. The CDR3: CASSWVGGDGYTF. CDR3 sequence (DNA): TGTGCCAGCAGCTGGGTCGGGGGAGATGGCTACACCTTC.

CDR3 sequence: CAIRQEHQPQHF. CDR3 coding DNA: TGTGCCATTCGACAGGAACATCAGCCCCAGCATTTT. V usage is TRBV10-3 and J usage is TRBJ1-5; tentative D call: TRBD1 (6 bases). Germline CDR1 ENHRY, CDR2 SYGVKD. This CDR3 has 12 residues. The V and J ends lost 9 bases and 5 bases respectively, with 11 bases between them.

This clone appeared a few times. The CDR3 reads CATSRDRDRGDEQYF. CDR3 coding DNA: TGTGCCACCAGCAGAGATCGGGACAGGGGGGACGAGCAGTACTTC. This chain links TRBV15 with TRBJ2-7; 11 bases agree with TRBD1. Germline V gives CDR1 LNHNV, CDR2 YYDKDF (reference sequence). The junction had 3 bases not matched to a gene; V was cut back by 0 bases and J by 5 bases. CDR3 length equals 15 residues.

V is TRBV27 and J is TRBJ2-7, with D perhaps matching TRBD1 (6 bases). Germline V gene sequence: CDR1 MNHEY, CDR2 SMNVEV (reference sequence). The CDR3 sequence is 12 residues long. Trimming pared 6 bases from V and 3 bases from J, leaving 9 bases between. For the CDR3, the DNA is TGTGCCAGCAGCGACAGGAGCTACGAGCAGTACTTC. Its protein product is CASSDRSYEQYF.

The sample holds a few counts of this clone. The chain is built from TRBV5-1 and TRBJ1-1; TRBD1 is a possible D gene (5 bases). This CDR3 contains 15 residues. Germline V gives CDR1 SGHRS, CDR2 YFSETQ. Deletions cut 0 bases from V and 0 bases from J, with 9 bases between. CDR3 sequence: CASSLAGGMNTEAFF. The CDR3 DNA reads TGCGCCAGCAGCTTGGCCGGGGGAATGAACACTGAAGCTTTCTTT.

This clone is a singleton in its sample. The chain links TRBV9 to TRBJ2-7, with 7 bases matching TRBD1. The CDR3 loop spans 13 amino acids. Germline CDR1 SGDLS, CDR2 YYNGEE. The V and J ends lost 2 bases and 2 bases, in that order; junction bases with no gene match: 1. For the CDR3, the DNA is TGTGCCAGCAGCGTCGGGACAGCCTACGAGCAGTACTTC. Encoded protein: CASSVGTAYEQYF.

J is TRBJ2-5 and V is TRBV6-6, with TRBD1 matching 7 bases. The CDR3 totals 15 residues. The V and J ends lost 2 bases and 2 bases, in that order; junction bases with no gene match: 5. CDR1 and CDR2 (germline): MNHNY, SVGAGI (reference sequence). CDR3 sequence (DNA): TGTGCCAGCAGTTACGACAGGGCCTCTCAAGAGACCCAGTACTTC. Encoded protein: CASSYDRASQETQYF.

The sample holds many counts of this clone. J is TRBJ2-7 and V is TRBV7-3, with D possibly TRBD1 on 7 matching bases. There are 16 residues in the CDR3. V lost 5 bases, J lost 6 bases, and 23 bases lay in between. The germline V gene encodes CDR1 SGHTA and CDR2 FQGTGA. CDR3 nucleotides: TGTGCCAGCAGCCACGTCGTAGGACAGGAGGGCGCCGAGCAGTACTTC. It translates to CASSHVVGQEGAEQYF.

V gene TRBV6-1 combines with J gene TRBJ2-7; D gene uncertain. The germline V and J ends were trimmed by 1 base and 0 bases, with 4 bases remaining between them. The CDR3 extends over 13 amino acids. Per germline, CDR1 MNHNS and CDR2 SASEGT. CDR3 sequence reads: CASSEVASYEQYF. The DNA of the CDR3 is TGTGCCAGCAGTGAAGTGGCCTCCTACGAGCAGTACTTC.

This chain connects TRBV19 to TRBJ1-4, with 9 bases aligning to TRBD1. This CDR3 region has 16 residues. The germline CDR1 and CDR2 sequences are LNHDA and SQIVND (reference sequence). Trimming removed 4 bases from V and 3 bases from J; junction bases left unmatched: 6. The CDR3 loop is CASSTYRDRANEKLFF. The CDR3 DNA reads as TGTGCCAGTAGTACTTACCGGGACAGGGCTAATGAAAAACTGTTTTTT.

The gene calls are TRBV5-6 and TRBJ1-2; D is uncertain. V was pared by 1 base and J by 4 bases, with 8 bases between. The CDR3 consists of 13 residues. CDR1 is SGHDT, CDR2 YYEEEE, per germline. The CDR3 DNA reads as TGTGCCAGCAGCTTGCGGGGATCCTATGGCTACACCTTC. Translated, it gives CASSLRGSYGYTF.